This T cell receptor (beta chain) was recovered during a study of T-cell memory formation after mild COVID-19. This clonotype came up a few times. What it binds is not known. TCRdb re-called the 5' RACE reads with MiXCR, one entry per CDR3 protein. Here the sample spans around 250,000 distinct CDR3 sequences, approximately 9% being singletons. Study-level findings and limits: Mainly CM and EM harbored the contracting CD4+ clones; mainly EMRA harbored the CD8+ ones.

The sample taken for sequencing was PBMCs or a T cell subset sorted from them (not recorded which). This sequence was found in a man aged 18 to 29 who had mild COVID-19 (a few samples of this study predate the infection). Cell type and time point are not known.

The CDR3 region is CASSLTRTGGLADTQYF. In nucleotides, the CDR3 is TGTGCCAGCAGTTTAACCAGGACAGGGGGACTGGCAGATACGCAGTATTTT. The rearrangement uses TRBV12-3 or TRBV12-4 and TRBJ2-3; 10 bases map to TRBD1. This CDR3 spans 17 amino acids. V trimming: 2 bases; J trimming: 4 bases; junction bases outside the gene matches: 9.